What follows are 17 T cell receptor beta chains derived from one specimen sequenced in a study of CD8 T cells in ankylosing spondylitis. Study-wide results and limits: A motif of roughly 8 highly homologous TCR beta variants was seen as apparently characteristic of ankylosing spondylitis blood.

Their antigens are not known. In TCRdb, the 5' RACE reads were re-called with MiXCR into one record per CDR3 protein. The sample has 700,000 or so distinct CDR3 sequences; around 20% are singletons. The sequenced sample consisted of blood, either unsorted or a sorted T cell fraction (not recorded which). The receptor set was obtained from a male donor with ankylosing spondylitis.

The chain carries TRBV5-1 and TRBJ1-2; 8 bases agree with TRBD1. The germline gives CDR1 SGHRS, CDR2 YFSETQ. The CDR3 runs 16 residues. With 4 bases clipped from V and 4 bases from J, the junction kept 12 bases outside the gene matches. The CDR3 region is CASSPDSGQASYGYTF. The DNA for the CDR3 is TGCGCCAGCAGCCCCGACTCGGGACAGGCAAGCTATGGCTACACCTTC.

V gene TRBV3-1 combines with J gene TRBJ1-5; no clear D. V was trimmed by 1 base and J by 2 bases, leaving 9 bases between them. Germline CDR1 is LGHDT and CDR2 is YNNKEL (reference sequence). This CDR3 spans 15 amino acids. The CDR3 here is CASSQGQAGNQPQHF. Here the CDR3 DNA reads TGTGCCAGCAGCCAAGGCCAAGCCGGCAATCAGCCCCAGCATTTT.

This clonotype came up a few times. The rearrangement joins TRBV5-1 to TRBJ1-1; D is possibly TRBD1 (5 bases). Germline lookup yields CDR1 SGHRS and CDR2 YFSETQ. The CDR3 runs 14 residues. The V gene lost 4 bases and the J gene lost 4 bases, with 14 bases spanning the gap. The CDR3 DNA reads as TGCGCCAGCAGCCAGGGATCATCGAGCACTGAAGCTTTCTTT. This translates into CASSQGSSSTEAFF.

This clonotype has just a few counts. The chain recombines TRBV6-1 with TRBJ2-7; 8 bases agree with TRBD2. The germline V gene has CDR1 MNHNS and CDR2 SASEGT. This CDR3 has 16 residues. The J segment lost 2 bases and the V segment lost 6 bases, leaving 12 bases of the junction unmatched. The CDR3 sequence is CASRSPGLEAAYEQYF. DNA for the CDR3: TGTGCCAGCAGGAGTCCGGGACTAGAGGCCGCCTACGAGCAGTACTTC.

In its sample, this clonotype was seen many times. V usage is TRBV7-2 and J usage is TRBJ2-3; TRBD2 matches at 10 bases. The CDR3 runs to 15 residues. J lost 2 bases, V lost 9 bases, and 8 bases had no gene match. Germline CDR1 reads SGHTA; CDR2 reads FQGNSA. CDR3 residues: CASAVLAGTTDTQYF. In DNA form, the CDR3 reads TGTGCCAGTGCCGTACTAGCGGGGACCACAGATACGCAGTATTTT. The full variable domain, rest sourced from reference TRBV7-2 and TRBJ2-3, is GAGVSQSPSNKVTEKGKDVELRCDPISGHTALYWYRQSLGQGLEFLIYFQGNSAPDKSGLPSDRFSAERTGGSVSTLTIQRTQQEDSAVYLCASAVLAGTTDTQYFGPGTRLTVL.

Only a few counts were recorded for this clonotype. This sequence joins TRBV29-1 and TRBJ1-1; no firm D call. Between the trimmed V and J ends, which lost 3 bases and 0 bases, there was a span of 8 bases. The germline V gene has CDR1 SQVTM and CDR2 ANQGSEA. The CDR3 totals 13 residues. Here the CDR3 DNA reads TGCAGCGTTGATAGGGATATGAACACTGAAGCTTTCTTT. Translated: CSVDRDMNTEAFF. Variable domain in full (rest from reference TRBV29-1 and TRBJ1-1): SAVISQKPSRDICQRGTSLTIQCQVDSQVTMMFWYRQQPGQSLTLIATANQGSEATYESGFVIDKFPISRPNLTFSTLTVSNMSPEDSSIYLCSVDRDMNTEAFFGQGTRLTVV.

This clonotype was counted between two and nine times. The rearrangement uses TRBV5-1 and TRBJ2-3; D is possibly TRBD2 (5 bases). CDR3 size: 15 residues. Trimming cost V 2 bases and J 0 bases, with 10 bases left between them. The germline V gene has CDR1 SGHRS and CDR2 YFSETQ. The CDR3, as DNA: TGCGCCAGCAGCTTTAGCGACCCGAGCACAGATACGCAGTATTTT. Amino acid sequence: CASSFSDPSTDTQYF.

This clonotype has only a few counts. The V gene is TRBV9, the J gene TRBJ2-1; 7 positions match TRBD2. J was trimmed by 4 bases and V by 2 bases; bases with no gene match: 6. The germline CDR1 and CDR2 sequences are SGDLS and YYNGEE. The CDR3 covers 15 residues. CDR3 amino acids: CASSVAGVAYNEQFF. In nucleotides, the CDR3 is TGTGCCAGCAGCGTTGCGGGAGTGGCGTACAATGAGCAGTTCTTC.

As DNA, the CDR3 is TGTGCCAGCTCACCAGGCTTCGGACTAGCGGGGGATAATGAGCAGTTCTTC. It translates to CASSPGFGLAGDNEQFF. The V gene is TRBV18, the J gene TRBJ2-1; 13 bases match TRBD2. After removal of 2 bases from V and 7 bases from J, the junction contained 8 bases not matched to a gene. The CDR3 is 17 residues long. Germline loops: CDR1 KGHSH, CDR2 LQKENI.

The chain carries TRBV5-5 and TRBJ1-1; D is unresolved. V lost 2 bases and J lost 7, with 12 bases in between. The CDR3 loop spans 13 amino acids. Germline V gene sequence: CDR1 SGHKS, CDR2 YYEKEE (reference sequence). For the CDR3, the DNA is TGTGCCAGCAGCTTAGGGTACCCTCTTGAAGCTTTCTTT. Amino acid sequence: CASSLGYPLEAFF. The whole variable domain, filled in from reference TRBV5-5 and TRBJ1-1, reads DAGVTQSPTHLIKTRGQQVTLRCSPISGHKSVSWYQQVLGQGPQFIFQYYEKEERGRGNFPDRFSARQFPNYSSELNVNALLLGDSALYLCASSLGYPLEAFFGQGTRLTVV.

CDR3 DNA sequence: TGTGCCACCAGCAGAGGCAGAACGGAGCAGTTCTTC. Translating it yields CATSRGRTEQFF. V is TRBV15 and J is TRBJ2-1; D is ambiguous. The CDR3 has 12 amino acids. Germline V lookup: CDR1 LNHNV, CDR2 YYDKDF (reference sequence). V shed 1 base and J shed 10 bases, with 8 bases lying between them.

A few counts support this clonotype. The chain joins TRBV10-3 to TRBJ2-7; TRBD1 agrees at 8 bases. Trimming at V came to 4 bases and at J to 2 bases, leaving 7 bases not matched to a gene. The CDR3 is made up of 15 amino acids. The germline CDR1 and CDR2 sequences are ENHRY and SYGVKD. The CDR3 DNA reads TGTGCCATCAGTGGGCGGCAGGGGGCCACCTACGAGCAGTACTTC. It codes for CAISGRQGATYEQYF.

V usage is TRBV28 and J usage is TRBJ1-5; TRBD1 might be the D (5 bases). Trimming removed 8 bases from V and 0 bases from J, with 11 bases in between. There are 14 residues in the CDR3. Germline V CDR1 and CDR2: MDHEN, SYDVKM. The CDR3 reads CASRQGDSNQPQHF. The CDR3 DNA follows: TGTGCCAGCCGTCAGGGAGATAGCAATCAGCCCCAGCATTTT.

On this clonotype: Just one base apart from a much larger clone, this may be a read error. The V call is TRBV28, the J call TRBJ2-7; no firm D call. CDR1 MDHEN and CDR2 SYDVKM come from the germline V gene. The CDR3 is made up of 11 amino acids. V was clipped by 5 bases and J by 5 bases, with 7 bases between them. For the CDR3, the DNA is TGTGCCAGCAGTGCCAATCACGAGCAGTACTTC. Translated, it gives CASSANHEQYF. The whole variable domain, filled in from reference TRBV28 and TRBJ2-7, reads DVKVTQSSRYLVKRTGEKVFLECVQDMDHENMFWYRQDPGLGLRLIYFSYDVKMKEKGDIPEGYSVSREKKERFSLILESASTNQTSMYLCASSANHEQYFGPGTRLTVT.

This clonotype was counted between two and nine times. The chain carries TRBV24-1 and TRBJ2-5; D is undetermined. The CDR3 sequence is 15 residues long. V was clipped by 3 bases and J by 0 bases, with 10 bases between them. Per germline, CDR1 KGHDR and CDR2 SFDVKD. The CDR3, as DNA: TGTGCCACCAGTGATACCCGACTTAACCAAGAGACCCAGTACTTC. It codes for CATSDTRLNQETQYF.

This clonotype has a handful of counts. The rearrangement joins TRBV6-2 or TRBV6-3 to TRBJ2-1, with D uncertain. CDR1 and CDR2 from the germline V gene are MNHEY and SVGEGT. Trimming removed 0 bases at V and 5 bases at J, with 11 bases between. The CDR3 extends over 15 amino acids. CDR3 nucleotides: TGTGCCAGCAGTTACTCGGAGACGGGCCACAATGAGCAGTTCTTC. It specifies CASSYSETGHNEQFF.

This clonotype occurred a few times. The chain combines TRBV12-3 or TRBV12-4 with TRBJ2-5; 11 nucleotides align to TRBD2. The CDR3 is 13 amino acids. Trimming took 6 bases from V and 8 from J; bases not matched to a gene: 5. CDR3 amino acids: CASRPTSGGTQYF. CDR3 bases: TGTGCCAGCAGACCTACTAGCGGGGGAACCCAGTACTTC.